Here is one T cell receptor (beta chain) with its context. V shed 1 base and J 5 bases; nucleotides not matched to a gene: 7. The CDR3 spans 15 residues. Germline CDR1 is SGHRS and CDR2 is YFSETQ. The data are from a study of OX40 agonist ivuxolimab in advanced cancers. The method was immunoSEQ multiplex PCR; TCRdb's version includes in-frame clones alone and lacks a portion of them. There are about 69,000 clones in the sample; about three quarters occur only once, and 2% to 2.5% lies in the top ten. The source of this sequence is an adult with an advanced solid tumor such as melanoma, head and neck, liver or kidney cancer. This chain links TRBV5-1 with TRBJ2-5; 8 nucleotides align to TRBD1. Sample: CD4+ or CD8+ T cells sorted from blood, taken in a trial of the OX40 agonist ivuxolimab. The CDR3 sequence is CASSLSAGGQETQYF. The CDR3 DNA is TGCGCCAGCAGCTTGTCGGCAGGGGGCCAGGAGACCCAGTACTTC.